A selection of T cell receptor beta chains follows, all from one sample in a study of blood T cell repertoires in COVID-19. The data were produced by immunoSEQ multiplex PCR, yet TCRdb's version contains in-frame clones alone and is incomplete. Here the sample spans about 360,000 clones, around 90% being singletons. The sample consisted of peripheral blood. These receptors all come from a human donor in a cohort sampled during active COVID-19. Each CDR3 is given with its conserved first and last residue. A D gene is named only where the DNA matches it firmly. Clone sizes are given selectively: once, few, many, or a class where the clone is expanded.

>TRBJ2-3|TRBV27|-|-
CASSPRWADTQYF
TGTGCCAGCAGTCCCCGATGGGCGGATACGCAGTATTTT
>TRBJ2-1|TRBV5-1|TRBD2|-
CASSLSSGGVNEQFF
TGCGCCAGCAGCTTGTCTAGCGGGGGGGTCAATGAGCAGTTCTTC
>TRBJ2-2|TRBV18|-|-
CASSPLQGLNTGELFF
TGTGCCAGCTCACCATTGCAGGGTCTGAACACCGGGGAGCTGTTTTTT
>TRBJ1-6|TRBV30|-|few
CAWSAEGDNSPLHF
TGTGCCTGGAGTGCGGAGGGTGATAATTCACCCCTCCACTTT
>TRBJ2-2|TRBV3-1/TRBV3-2|TRBD2|-
CASSPRALAGGPGGELFF
TGTGCCAGCAGCCCGCGGGCTCTAGCGGGAGGGCCAGGCGGGGAGCTGTTTTTT
>TRBJ1-6|TRBV6-5|-|-
CASSYQPGVGNSPLHF
TGTGCCAGCAGTTACCAGCCCGGGGTGGGCAATTCACCCCTCCACTTT
>TRBJ1-6|TRBV25-1|-|-
CASRGPSGSPLHF
TGTGCCAGCAGAGGACCTTCGGGATCACCCCTCCACTTT
>TRBJ1-4|TRBV6-5|TRBD1|-
CASSYSGTGFEKLFF
TGTGCCAGCAGTTACTCGGGGACAGGCTTTGAAAAACTGTTTTTT
>TRBJ2-1|TRBV28|-|-
CASSFRVGGEQFF
TGTGCCAGCAGTTTCCGAGTAGGGGGTGAGCAGTTCTTC
>TRBJ1-5|TRBV19|TRBD1|-
CASSIDNRGQPQHF
TGTGCCAGTAGTATAGATAACAGGGGTCAGCCCCAGCATTTT
>TRBJ1-2|TRBV2|TRBD1|-
CASTRDRGVRYGYTF
TGTGCCAGCACTCGGGACAGGGGGGTTCGTTATGGCTACACCTTC
>TRBJ1-3|TRBV19|-|-
CASGQDYSGNTIYF
TGTGCCAGTGGCCAGGATTACTCTGGAAACACCATATATTTT
>TRBJ1-6|TRBV6-5|-|-
CASTGKGHSPLHF
TGTGCCAGCACTGGGAAGGGGCACTCACCCCTCCACTTT
>TRBJ2-7|TRBV18|TRBD1|-
CASSGGQGASEEQYF
TGTGCCAGCTCCGGCGGACAGGGGGCATCTGAAGAGCAGTACTTC
>TRBJ2-3|TRBV11-2|TRBD2|-
CASSGPGLAGVNGYF
TGTGCCAGCAGCGGACCGGGACTAGCGGGAGTTAATGGGTATTTT
>TRBJ1-1|TRBV24-1|-|-
CATRAPGNTEAFF
TGTGCCACCAGGGCCCCAGGGAACACTGAAGCTTTCTTT
>TRBJ2-3|TRBV19|TRBD2|-
CASSPWTSGRADTQYF
TGTGCCAGTAGCCCTTGGACTAGCGGGAGAGCGGATACGCAGTATTTT
>TRBJ2-1|TRBV5-4|TRBD2|-
CASSLSAGAYNEQFF
TGTGCCAGCAGCTTATCAGCGGGGGCCTACAATGAGCAGTTCTTC
>TRBJ2-5|TRBV3-1/TRBV3-2|-|-
CASSQELVFSTVGYQETQYF
TGTGCCAGCAGCCAAGAGCTAGTTTTTTCGACAGTTGGGTACCAAGAGACCCAGTACTTC
>TRBJ2-1|TRBV11-2|TRBD2|-
CASSLTYRGGPLEQFF
TGTGCCAGCAGCTTAACGTATCGGGGGGGGCCCCTTGAGCAGTTCTTC
>TRBJ2-3|TRBV12-1|-|-
CASSRGTDRGKIDTQYF
TGTGCCAGCAGCCGAGGGACCGACAGGGGGAAAATAGATACGCAGTATTTT
>TRBJ1-4|TRBV4-1|TRBD1|-
CASSGQDRGDEKLFF
TGCGCCAGCAGCGGACAGGACAGGGGAGACGAAAAACTGTTTTTT
>TRBJ1-5|TRBV28|-|-
CASSSIQGNQPQHF
TGTGCCAGCAGTTCCATACAGGGAAATCAGCCCCAGCATTTT
>TRBJ2-5|TRBV5-6|-|-
CASSLGWRGLQETQYF
TGTGCCAGCAGCTTAGGCTGGCGGGGGCTACAAGAGACCCAGTACTTC
>TRBJ2-3|TRBV30|TRBD2|-
CAWTIGLAGGTNTQYF
TGTGCCTGGACCATCGGACTAGCGGGGGGCACGAATACGCAGTATTTT
>TRBJ1-2|TRBV4-1|-|-
CASSQDLSPADGYTF
TGCGCCAGCAGCCAAGATCTGTCCCCAGCGGATGGCTACACCTTC
>TRBJ1-2|TRBV5-1|TRBD1|-
CASSPPSRGDGYTF
TGCGCCAGCAGCCCACCATCCAGGGGGGATGGCTACACCTTC
>TRBJ1-6|TRBV24-1|-|-
CATSEQGMHSPLHF
TGTGCCACCAGTGAACAGGGAATGCATTCACCCCTCCACTTT
>TRBJ2-5|TRBV4-1|-|-
CASSQDWGQQETQYF
TGCGCCAGCAGCCAAGATTGGGGGCAGCAAGAGACCCAGTACTTC
>TRBJ2-2|TRBV3-1/TRBV3-2|TRBD2|-
CASSQDLAGENTGELFF
TGTGCCAGCAGCCAAGATTTAGCGGGAGAAAACACCGGGGAGCTGTTTTTT
>TRBJ2-1|TRBV2|-|-
CASQKPGLLYNEQFF
TGTGCCAGCCAAAAACCGGGACTCCTATACAATGAGCAGTTCTTC
>TRBJ2-1|TRBV11-2|TRBD2|-
CASSLVLAGGTYNEQFF
TGTGCCAGCAGCTTGGTCCTAGCGGGAGGAACCTACAATGAGCAGTTCTTC
>TRBJ2-1|TRBV20-1|-|-
CSGSGRNEQFF
TGCAGTGGGAGCGGGCGCAATGAGCAGTTCTTC
>TRBJ1-2|TRBV6-5|-|-
CASKSGASWYGYTF
TGTGCCAGCAAGTCAGGGGCGAGTTGGTATGGCTACACCTTC
>TRBJ2-3|TRBV14|-|-
CASSQAGGVADTQYF
TGTGCCAGCAGCCAAGCGGGGGGCGTTGCAGATACGCAGTATTTT
>TRBJ1-2|TRBV7-2|-|-
CASSLEEGLYDGYTF
TGTGCCAGCAGCTTAGAAGAGGGACTCTATGATGGCTACACCTTC
>TRBJ1-1|TRBV3-1/TRBV3-2|-|-
CASRETETLNTEAFF
TGTGCCAGCAGGGAAACAGAGACATTGAACACTGAAGCTTTCTTT
>TRBJ2-7|TRBV6-5|TRBD1|-
CASRNYRGFAYEQYF
TGTGCCAGCAGGAACTACAGGGGTTTCGCCTACGAGCAGTACTTC
>TRBJ1-5|TRBV4-1|-|-
CASSQDGGVGNQPQHF
TGCGCCAGCAGCCAAGACGGGGGAGTGGGCAATCAGCCCCAGCATTTT
>TRBJ2-7|TRBV29-1|TRBD1|-
CSVEEMTGGNGEQYF
TGCAGCGTTGAAGAAATGACAGGGGGAAACGGCGAGCAGTACTTC
>TRBJ1-5|TRBV19|TRBD1|few
CASSNSGTGEPWPQHF
TGTGCCAGTAGTAATTCCGGGACAGGAGAGCCTTGGCCCCAGCATTTT
>TRBJ1-1|TRBV5-5|TRBD1|once
CASSLEGGGNTEAFF
TGTGCCAGCAGCTTGGAAGGGGGCGGGAACACTGAAGCTTTCTTT
>TRBJ2-1|TRBV5-4|-|-
CASSSRTDNEQFF
TGTGCCAGCAGCTCCAGAACCGACAATGAGCAGTTCTTC
>TRBJ1-4|TRBV2|-|once
CASRRGLDEKLFF
TGTGCCAGCAGACGGGGACTCGATGAAAAACTGTTTTTT
>TRBJ1-6|TRBV5-4|-|-
CASSLSQGSGSPLHF
TGTGCCAGCAGCTTGTCCCAGGGGTCAGGATCACCCCTCCACTTT
>TRBJ2-7|TRBV18|-|-
CASSPQGALGYEQYF
TGTGCCAGCTCACCACAGGGAGCTCTGGGGTACGAGCAGTACTTC
>TRBJ1-2|TRBV2|TRBD1|-
CASSLTGTGHYGYTF
TGTGCCAGCAGCCTAACCGGGACAGGGCACTATGGCTACACCTTC
>TRBJ2-1|TRBV5-4|-|-
CASSLSGAGYNEQFF
TGTGCCAGCAGCTTGTCGGGAGCCGGCTACAATGAGCAGTTCTTC